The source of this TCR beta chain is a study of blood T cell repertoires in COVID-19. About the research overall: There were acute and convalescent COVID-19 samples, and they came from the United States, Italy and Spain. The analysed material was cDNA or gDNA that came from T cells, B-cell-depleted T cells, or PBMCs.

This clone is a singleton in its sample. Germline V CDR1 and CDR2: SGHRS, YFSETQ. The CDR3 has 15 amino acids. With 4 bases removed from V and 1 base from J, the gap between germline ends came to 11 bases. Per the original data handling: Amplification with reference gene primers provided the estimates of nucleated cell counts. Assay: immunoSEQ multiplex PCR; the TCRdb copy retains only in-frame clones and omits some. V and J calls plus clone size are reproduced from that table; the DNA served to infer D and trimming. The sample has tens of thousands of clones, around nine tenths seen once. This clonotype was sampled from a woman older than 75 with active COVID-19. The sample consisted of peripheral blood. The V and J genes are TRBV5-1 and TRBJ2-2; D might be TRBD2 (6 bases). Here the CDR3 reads CASSIGTVNTGELFF. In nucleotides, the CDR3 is TGCGCCAGCAGCATCGGGACTGTGAACACCGGGGAGCTGTTTTTT.